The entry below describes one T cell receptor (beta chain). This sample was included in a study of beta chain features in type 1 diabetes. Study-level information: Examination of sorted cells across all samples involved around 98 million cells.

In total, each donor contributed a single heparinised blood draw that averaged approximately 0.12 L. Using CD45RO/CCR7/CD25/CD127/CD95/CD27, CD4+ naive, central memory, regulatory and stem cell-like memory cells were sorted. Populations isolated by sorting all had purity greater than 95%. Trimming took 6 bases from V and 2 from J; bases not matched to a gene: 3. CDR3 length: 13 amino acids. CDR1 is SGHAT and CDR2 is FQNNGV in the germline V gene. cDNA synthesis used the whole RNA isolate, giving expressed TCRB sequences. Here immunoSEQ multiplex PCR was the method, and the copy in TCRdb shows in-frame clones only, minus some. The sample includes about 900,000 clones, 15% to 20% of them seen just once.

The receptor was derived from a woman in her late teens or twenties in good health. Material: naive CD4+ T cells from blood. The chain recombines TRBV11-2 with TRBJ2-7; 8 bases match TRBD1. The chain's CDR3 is CASRKGQAYEQYF. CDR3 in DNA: TGTGCCAGCAGGAAGGGACAGGCCTACGAGCAGTACTTC. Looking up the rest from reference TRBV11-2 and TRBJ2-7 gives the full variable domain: EAGVAQSPRYKIIEKRQSVAFWCNPISGHATLYWYQQILGQGPKLLIQFQNNGVVDDSQLPKDRFSAERLKGVDSTLKIQPAKLEDSAVYLCASRKGQAYEQYFGPGTRLTVT.